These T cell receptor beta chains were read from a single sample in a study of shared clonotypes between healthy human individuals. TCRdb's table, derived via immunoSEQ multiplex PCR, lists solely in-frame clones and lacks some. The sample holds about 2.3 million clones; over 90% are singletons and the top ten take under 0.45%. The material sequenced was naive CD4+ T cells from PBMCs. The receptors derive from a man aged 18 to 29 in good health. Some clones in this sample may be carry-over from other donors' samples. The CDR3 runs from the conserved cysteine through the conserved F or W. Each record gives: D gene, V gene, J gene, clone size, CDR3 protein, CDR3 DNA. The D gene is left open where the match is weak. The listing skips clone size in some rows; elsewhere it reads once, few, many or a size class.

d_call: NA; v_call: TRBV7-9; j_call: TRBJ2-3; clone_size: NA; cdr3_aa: CASSAPGTVSTDTQYF; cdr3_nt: TGTGCCAGCAGCGCCCCCGGGACGGTCTCCACAGATACGCAGTATTTT
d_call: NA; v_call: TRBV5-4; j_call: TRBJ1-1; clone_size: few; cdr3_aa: CASSLASTGNTEAFF; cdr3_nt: TGTGCCAGCAGCTTGGCCTCAACCGGGAACACTGAAGCTTTCTTT
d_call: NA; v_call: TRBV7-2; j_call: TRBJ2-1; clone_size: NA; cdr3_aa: CASSLAAASSYNEQFF; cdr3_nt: TGTGCCAGCAGCTTAGCGGCGGCCAGCTCCTACAATGAGCAGTTCTTC
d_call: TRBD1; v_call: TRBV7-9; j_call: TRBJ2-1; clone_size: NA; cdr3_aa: CASSPPPPRQGWGEQFF; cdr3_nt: TGTGCCAGCAGCCCCCCCCCGCCGAGACAGGGTTGGGGTGAGCAGTTCTTC
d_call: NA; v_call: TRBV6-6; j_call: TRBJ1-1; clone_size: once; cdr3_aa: CASSPRLNTEAFF; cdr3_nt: TGTGCCAGCAGTCCCCGACTCAACACTGAAGCTTTCTTT
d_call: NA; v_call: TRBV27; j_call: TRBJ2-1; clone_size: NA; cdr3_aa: CASSLLGLTYNEQFF; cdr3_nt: TGTGCCAGCAGTTTGCTTGGCCTCACCTACAATGAGCAGTTCTTC
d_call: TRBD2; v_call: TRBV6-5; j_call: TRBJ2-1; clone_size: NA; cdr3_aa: CASTALAGYNEQFF; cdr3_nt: TGTGCCAGCACTGCGCTAGCGGGTTACAATGAGCAGTTCTTC
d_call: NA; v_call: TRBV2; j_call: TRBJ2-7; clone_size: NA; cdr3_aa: CASSLPPYEQYF; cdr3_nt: TGTGCCAGCAGTCTACCCCCCTACGAGCAGTACTTC
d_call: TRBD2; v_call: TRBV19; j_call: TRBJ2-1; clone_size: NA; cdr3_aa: CASSIRLAGGPPSYNEQFF; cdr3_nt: TGTGCCAGTAGTATCCGGCTAGCGGGAGGGCCCCCCTCCTACAATGAGCAGTTCTTC
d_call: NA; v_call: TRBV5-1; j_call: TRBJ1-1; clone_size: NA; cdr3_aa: CASSYGPGNTEAFF; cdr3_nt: TGCGCCAGCAGTTACGGGCCAGGGAACACTGAAGCTTTCTTT
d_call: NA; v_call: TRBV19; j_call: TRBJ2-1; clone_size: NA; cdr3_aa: CASRGDSPFWNEQFF; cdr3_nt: TGTGCCAGTAGGGGGGACTCCCCCTTCTGGAATGAGCAGTTCTTC
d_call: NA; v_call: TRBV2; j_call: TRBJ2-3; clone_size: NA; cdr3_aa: CASSFSLSTDTQYF; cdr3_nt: TGTGCCAGCAGTTTTAGTCTAAGCACAGATACGCAGTATTTT
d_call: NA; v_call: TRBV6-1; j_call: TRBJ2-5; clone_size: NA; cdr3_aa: CASSSKQETQYF; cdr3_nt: TGTGCCAGCAGCTCTAAACAAGAGACCCAGTACTTC
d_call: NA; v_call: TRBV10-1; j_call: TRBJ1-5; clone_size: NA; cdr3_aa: CASRLGVGAFKSLGNQPQHF; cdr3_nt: TGCGCCAGCAGGCTGGGGGTCGGGGCTTTTAAATCCTTGGGCAATCAGCCCCAGCATTTT
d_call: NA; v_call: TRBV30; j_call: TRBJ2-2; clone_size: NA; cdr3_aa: CAWSVQSSGPGELFF; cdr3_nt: TGTGCCTGGAGTGTACAGTCGTCGGGACCCGGGGAGCTGTTTTTT
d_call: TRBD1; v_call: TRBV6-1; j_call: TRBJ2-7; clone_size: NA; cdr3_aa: CASEGTVNFFGQYF; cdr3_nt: TGTGCCAGCGAGGGGACAGTCAATTTTTTCGGGCAGTACTTC
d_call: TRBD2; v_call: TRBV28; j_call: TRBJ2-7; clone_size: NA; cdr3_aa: CATFSGASYEQYF; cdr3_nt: TGTGCCACGTTTAGCGGGGCCTCCTACGAGCAGTACTTC
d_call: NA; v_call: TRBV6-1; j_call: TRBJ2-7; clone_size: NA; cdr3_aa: CASTVGLAYSYEQYF; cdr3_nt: TGTGCCAGCACTGTCGGTCTCGCCTACTCCTACGAGCAGTACTTC
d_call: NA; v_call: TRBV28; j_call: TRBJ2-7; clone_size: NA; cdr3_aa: CASSLRGGTRSYEQYF; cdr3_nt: TGTGCCAGCAGTTTAAGGGGGGGGACCAGATCCTACGAGCAGTACTTC
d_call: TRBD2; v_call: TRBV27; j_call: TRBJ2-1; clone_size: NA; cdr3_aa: CASGTSGYNEQFF; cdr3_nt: TGTGCCAGCGGGACTAGCGGTTACAATGAGCAGTTCTTC
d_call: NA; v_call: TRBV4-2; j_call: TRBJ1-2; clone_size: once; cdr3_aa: CASSQERGREGGYTF; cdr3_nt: TGTGCCAGCAGCCAAGAAAGGGGCAGGGAGGGGGGCTACACCTTC
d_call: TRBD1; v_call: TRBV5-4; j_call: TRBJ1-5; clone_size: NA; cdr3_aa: CASSSGQGDQPQHF; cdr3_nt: TGTGCCAGCAGCTCGGGACAGGGGGATCAGCCCCAGCATTTT
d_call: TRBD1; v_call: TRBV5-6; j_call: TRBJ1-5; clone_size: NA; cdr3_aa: CASSQDRGELHQPQHF; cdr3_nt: TGTGCCAGCAGCCAGGACAGGGGCGAACTGCATCAGCCCCAGCATTTT
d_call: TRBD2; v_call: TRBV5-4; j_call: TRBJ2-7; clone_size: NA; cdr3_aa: CASRAGTSGFDEQYF; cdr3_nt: TGTGCCAGCAGGGCCGGGACTAGCGGTTTCGACGAGCAGTACTTC
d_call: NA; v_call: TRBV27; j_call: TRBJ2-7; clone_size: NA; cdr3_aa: CASSADNPRSYEQYF; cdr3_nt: TGTGCCAGCAGCGCGGACAATCCCCGCTCCTACGAGCAGTACTTC
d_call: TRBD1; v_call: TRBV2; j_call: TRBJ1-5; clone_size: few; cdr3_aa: CASRGTGDQPQHF; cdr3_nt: TGTGCCAGCAGGGGGACAGGGGATCAGCCCCAGCATTTT
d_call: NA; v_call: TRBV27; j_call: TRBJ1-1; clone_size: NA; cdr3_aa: CASSFLEMNTEAFF; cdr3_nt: NA
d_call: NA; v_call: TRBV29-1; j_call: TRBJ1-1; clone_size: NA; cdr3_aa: CSVRVVGTEAFF; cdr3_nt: TGCAGCGTGAGAGTGGTTGGGACTGAAGCTTTCTTT
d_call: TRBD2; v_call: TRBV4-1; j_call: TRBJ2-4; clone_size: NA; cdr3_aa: CASSPPGGIAGIGIQYF; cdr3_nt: TGCGCCAGCAGCCCCCCGGGGGGAATAGCGGGAATTGGCATTCAGTACTTC
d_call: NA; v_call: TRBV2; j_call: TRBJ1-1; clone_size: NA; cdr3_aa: CASSETANTEAFF; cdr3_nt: TGTGCCAGCAGTGAAACAGCTAACACTGAAGCTTTCTTT
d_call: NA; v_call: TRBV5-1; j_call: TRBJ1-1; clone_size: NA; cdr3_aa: CASKEVNTEAFF; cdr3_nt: TGCGCCAGCAAGGAGGTGAACACTGAAGCTTTCTTT
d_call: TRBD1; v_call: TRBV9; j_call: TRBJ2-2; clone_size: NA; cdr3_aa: CASSPPWGTANTGELFF; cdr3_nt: TGTGCCAGCAGCCCCCCATGGGGGACAGCGAACACCGGGGAGCTGTTTTTT
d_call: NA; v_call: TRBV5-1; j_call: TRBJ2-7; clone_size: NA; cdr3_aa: CASSLARGGFYEQYF; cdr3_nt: TGCGCCAGCAGCTTGGCCAGGGGAGGATTCTACGAGCAGTACTTC
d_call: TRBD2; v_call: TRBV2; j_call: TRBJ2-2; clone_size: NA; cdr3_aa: CASSATSGRAGGELFF; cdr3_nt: TGTGCCAGCAGTGCCACTAGCGGGAGGGCCGGCGGGGAGCTGTTTTTT
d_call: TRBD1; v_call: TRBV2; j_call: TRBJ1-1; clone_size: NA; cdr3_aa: CASRGDSHTEAFF; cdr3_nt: TGTGCCAGCAGGGGGGACAGCCACACTGAAGCTTTCTTT
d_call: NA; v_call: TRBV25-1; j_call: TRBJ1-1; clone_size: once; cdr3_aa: CASSEWRGLRTEAFF; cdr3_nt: TGTGCCAGCAGTGAATGGCGCGGGCTAAGAACTGAAGCTTTCTTT
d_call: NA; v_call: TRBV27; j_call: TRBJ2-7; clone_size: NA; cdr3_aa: CASNFARNSYEQYF; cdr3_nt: TGTGCCAGCAATTTCGCGAGAAACTCCTACGAGCAGTACTTC
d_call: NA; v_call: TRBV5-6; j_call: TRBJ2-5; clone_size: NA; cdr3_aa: CASSSRGTFTKETQYF; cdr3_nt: TGTGCCAGCAGCTCGCGCGGGACCTTCACTAAAGAGACCCAGTACTTC